What follows are 14 T cell receptor beta chains derived from one specimen sequenced in a study of T cell responses to AZD1222 COVID-19 vaccine. Sequencing used immunoSEQ multiplex PCR; TCRdb keeps in-frame clones, though not all of them. This table holds some 150,000 clones, approximately 85% found once. The specimen was peripheral blood, collected 28 days after the second dose of the MenACWY control vaccine. The receptors stem from an adult who received the MenACWY meningococcal vaccine as a control.

The chain has TRBV2 and TRBJ1-3; possible D gene TRBD1, 6 bases. V lost 2 bases to trimming and J lost 1 base, with 21 bases between them. Germline V gene lookup returns CDR1 SNHLY and CDR2 FYNNEI. The CDR3 has 19 residues. In nucleotides, the CDR3 is TGTGCCAGCAGTGAAAGCGGTGAAAGAGACAGGTCTTCTGGAAACACCATATATTTT. Protein: CASSESGERDRSSGNTIYF.

This clone was recorded a few times. This chain links TRBV20-1 with TRBJ1-1; D not resolved. Germline V gene lookup returns CDR1 DFQATT and CDR2 SNEGSKA (reference sequence). This CDR3 has 11 residues. The V gene lost 1 base and the J gene lost 7 bases, with 7 bases spanning the gap. In DNA form, the CDR3 reads TGCAGTGCTAGAGGCCCAGATGAAGCTTTCTTT. It codes for CSARGPDEAFF.

This chain connects TRBV2 to TRBJ1-1, with unresolved D. The V gene's germline CDR1 is SNHLY and CDR2 FYNNEI. Between the trimmed V and J ends, which lost 4 bases and 1 base, there was a span of 7 bases. The CDR3 covers 13 residues. The CDR3 region has the DNA TGTGCCAGCAGTGGGCAGTCGAACACTGAAGCTTTCTTT. Encoded protein: CASSGQSNTEAFF. Variable domain in full (rest from reference TRBV2 and TRBJ1-1): EPEVTQTPSHQVTQMGQEVILRCVPISNHLYFYWYRQILGQKVEFLVSFYNNEISEKSEIFDDQFSVERPDGSNFTLKIRSTKLEDSAMYFCASSGQSNTEAFFGQGTRLTVV.

This chain connects TRBV28 to TRBJ2-7, with D perhaps TRBD2 (5 bases). The CDR3 is made up of 15 amino acids. Germline CDR1 and CDR2: MDHEN and SYDVKM. V shed 1 base and J shed 3 bases, with 13 bases lying between them. This CDR3 is CASSLFGGPDYEQYF. The CDR3 DNA follows: TGTGCCAGCAGTTTATTCGGAGGACCCGACTACGAGCAGTACTTC.

The J gene is TRBJ2-1, the V gene TRBV7-7; 11 bases are shared with TRBD2. CDR1 and CDR2 (germline): SSHAT, FNYEAQ (reference sequence). V was pared by 5 bases and J by 9 bases, with 9 bases of the junction left unmatched. CDR3 length equals 15 residues. The CDR3 sequence: CASSQGSGGAGEQFF. The CDR3 DNA is TGTGCCAGCAGCCAAGGTAGCGGGGGGGCCGGTGAGCAGTTCTTC.

This chain uses TRBV29-1 with TRBJ1-4; D is possibly TRBD1 (5 bases). V was trimmed by 6 bases and J by 4 bases, leaving 15 bases between them. Germline loops: CDR1 SQVTM, CDR2 ANQGSEA. This CDR3 has 14 residues. Here the CDR3 DNA reads TGCAGCGTGGGGACGGGGGGAGGTAATGAAAAACTGTTTTTT. This codes for CSVGTGGGNEKLFF.

This clone occurred a few times. The J gene is TRBJ1-1, the V gene TRBV6-6; D remains unclear. Deletions cut 5 bases from V and 3 bases from J, with 19 bases between. This CDR3 has 16 amino acids. CDR1 and CDR2 from the germline V gene are MNHNY and SVGAGI (reference sequence). CDR3 in DNA: TGTGCCAGCAGTCCTCTCCTACATACCTTGCACACTGAAGCTTTCTTT. As protein: CASSPLLHTLHTEAFF.

V is TRBV27 and J is TRBJ1-6; 7 nucleotides align to TRBD1. The CDR3 loop spans 15 amino acids. CDR1 MNHEY and CDR2 SMNVEV come from the germline V gene (reference sequence). J lost 7 bases, V lost 6 bases, and 9 bases had no gene match. DNA for the CDR3: TGTGCCAGCAGGGAACAGGGGCCGGAGAATTCACCCCTCCACTTT. It specifies CASREQGPENSPLHF.

The rearrangement joins TRBV7-3 to TRBJ1-6, with TRBD1 matching over 9 bases. Germline CDR1 SGHTA, CDR2 FQGTGA. This CDR3 has 15 residues. Trimming at V came to 5 bases and at J to 9 bases, leaving 8 bases not matched to a gene. CDR3 in DNA: TGTGCCAGCAGCGCAGACGGGACAGGGTTTTCACCCCTCCACTTT. Amino acid sequence: CASSADGTGFSPLHF.

This clone appeared once. This chain connects TRBV4-3 to TRBJ2-7, with 9 bases identical to TRBD1. In germline, CDR1 is LGHNA, CDR2 YSLEER. This CDR3 spans 12 amino acids. Trimming took 5 bases from V and 6 from J; bases not matched to a gene: 2. Written as DNA, the CDR3 is TGCGCCAGCAGCTGGGGACAGGGCGAGCAGTACTTC. Protein: CASSWGQGEQYF.

This clone was recorded only once. V and J are TRBV5-1 and TRBJ2-3; TRBD1 matches at 8 bases. V trimming: 2 bases; J trimming: 3 bases; junction bases outside the gene matches: 5. Per the germline V gene, CDR1 is SGHRS and CDR2 is YFSETQ. This CDR3 has 15 amino acids. The CDR3 region has the DNA TGCGCCAGCAGCTTCGACAGGGGAAGTACAGATACGCAGTATTTT. Protein: CASSFDRGSTDTQYF. The variable domain in full, with the rest retrieved from reference TRBV5-1 and TRBJ2-3, is KAGVTQTPRYLIKTRGQQVTLSCSPISGHRSVSWYQQTPGQGLQFLFEYFSETQRNKGNFPGRFSGRQFSNSRSEMNVSTLELGDSALYLCASSFDRGSTDTQYFGPGTRLTVL.

The chain carries TRBV24-1 and TRBJ2-1, with D perhaps TRBD1 (6 bases). The V end lost 4 bases, the J end lost 0 bases, and 12 bases lay between the germline ends. There are 16 residues in the CDR3. Germline V gene sequence: CDR1 KGHDR, CDR2 SFDVKD. The CDR3, as DNA: TGTGCCACCAGTGACCGTAGAGGGGGCTCCTACAATGAGCAGTTCTTC. As protein: CATSDRRGGSYNEQFF.

This chain uses TRBV28 with TRBJ2-5, with D possibly matching TRBD2 (6 bases). V lost 5 bases, J lost 0 bases, and 10 bases lay in between. This CDR3 comprises 14 residues. CDR1 is MDHEN, CDR2 SYDVKM, per germline. The DNA for the CDR3 is TGTGCCAGCAGTGACCGGGACTACCAAGAGACCCAGTACTTC. As protein: CASSDRDYQETQYF.

The chain couples TRBV7-9 to TRBJ1-3; D remains ambiguous. V lost 11 bases, J lost 0 bases, and 14 bases lay in between. CDR1 is SEHNR and CDR2 is FQNEAQ in the germline V gene (reference sequence). The CDR3 is made up of 14 amino acids. The CDR3 nucleotides read TGTGCCGGTCGTGGAGGGCGCTCTGGAAACACCATATATTTT. As protein: CAGRGGRSGNTIYF.